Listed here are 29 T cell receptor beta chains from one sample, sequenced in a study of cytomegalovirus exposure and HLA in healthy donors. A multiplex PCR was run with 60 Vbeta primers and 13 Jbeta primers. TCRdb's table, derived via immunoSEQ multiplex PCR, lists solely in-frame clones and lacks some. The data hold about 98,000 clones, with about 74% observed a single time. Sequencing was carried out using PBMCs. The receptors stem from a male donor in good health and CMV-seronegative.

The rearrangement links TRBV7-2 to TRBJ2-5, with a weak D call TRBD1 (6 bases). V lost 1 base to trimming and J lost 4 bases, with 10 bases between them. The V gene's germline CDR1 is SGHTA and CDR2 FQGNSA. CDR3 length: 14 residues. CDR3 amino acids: CASSLDRVGETQYF. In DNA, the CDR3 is TGTGCCAGCAGCTTAGACAGGGTTGGAGAGACCCAGTACTTC.

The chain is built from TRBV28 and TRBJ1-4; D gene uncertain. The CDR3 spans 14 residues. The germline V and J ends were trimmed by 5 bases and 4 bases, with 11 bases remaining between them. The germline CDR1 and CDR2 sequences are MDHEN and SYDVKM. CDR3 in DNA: TGTGCCAGCAGTAGCGGGCCCCTTAATGAAAAACTGTTTTTT. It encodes CASSSGPLNEKLFF.

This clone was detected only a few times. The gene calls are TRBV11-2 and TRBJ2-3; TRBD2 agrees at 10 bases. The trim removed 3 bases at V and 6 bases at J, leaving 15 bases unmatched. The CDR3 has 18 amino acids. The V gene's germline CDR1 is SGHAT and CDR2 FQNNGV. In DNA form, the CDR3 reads TGTGCCAGCAGCTTCCGGTGGCAGGCGGGAGCGGGAGGGGATACGCAGTATTTT. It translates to CASSFRWQAGAGGDTQYF.

CDR3 loop: CASSFLGTRYTGELFF. In DNA, the CDR3 is TGTGCCAGCAGCTTTCTCGGGACTAGGTACACCGGGGAGCTGTTTTTT. The chain uses TRBV7-9 and TRBJ2-2, with TRBD2 identical over 8 bases. V gave up 3 bases and J gave up 3 bases; unmatched junction bases: 6. Looked up from germline, CDR1 is SEHNR and CDR2 is FQNEAQ (reference sequence). The CDR3 totals 16 residues.

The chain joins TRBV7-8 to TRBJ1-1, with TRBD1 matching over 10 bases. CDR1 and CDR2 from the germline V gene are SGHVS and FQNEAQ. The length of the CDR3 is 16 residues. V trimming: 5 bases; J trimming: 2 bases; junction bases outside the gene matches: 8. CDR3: CASSPGPTGGNTEAFF. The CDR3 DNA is TGTGCCAGCAGCCCAGGACCGACAGGGGGCAACACTGAAGCTTTCTTT.

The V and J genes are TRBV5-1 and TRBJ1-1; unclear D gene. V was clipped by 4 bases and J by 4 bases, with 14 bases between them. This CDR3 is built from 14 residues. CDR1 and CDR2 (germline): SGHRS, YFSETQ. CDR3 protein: CASSPDRELTEAFF. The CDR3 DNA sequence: TGCGCCAGCAGCCCTGACCGGGAGCTCACTGAAGCTTTCTTT. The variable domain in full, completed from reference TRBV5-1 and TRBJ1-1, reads KAGVTQTPRYLIKTRGQQVTLSCSPISGHRSVSWYQQTPGQGLQFLFEYFSETQRNKGNFPGRFSGRQFSNSRSEMNVSTLELGDSALYLCASSPDRELTEAFFGQGTRLTVV.

CDR3: CASSRGLAGGPSTDTQYF. CDR3 DNA: TGCGCCAGCAGCCGCGGACTAGCGGGAGGGCCCAGCACAGATACGCAGTATTTT. This sequence joins TRBV5-1 and TRBJ2-3; TRBD2 agrees at 15 bases. Germline lookup yields CDR1 SGHRS and CDR2 YFSETQ. The V and J ends lost 4 bases and 0 bases, in that order; junction bases with no gene match: 6. The CDR3 totals 18 residues. The complete variable domain, with remaining parts taken from reference TRBV5-1 and TRBJ2-3, reads KAGVTQTPRYLIKTRGQQVTLSCSPISGHRSVSWYQQTPGQGLQFLFEYFSETQRNKGNFPGRFSGRQFSNSRSEMNVSTLELGDSALYLCASSRGLAGGPSTDTQYFGPGTRLTVL.

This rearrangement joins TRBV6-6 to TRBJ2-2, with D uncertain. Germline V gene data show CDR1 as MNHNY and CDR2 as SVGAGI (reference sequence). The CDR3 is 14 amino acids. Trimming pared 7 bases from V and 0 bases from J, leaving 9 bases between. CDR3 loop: CASIVGPNTGELFF. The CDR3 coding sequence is TGTGCCAGCATTGTGGGCCCGAACACCGGGGAGCTGTTTTTT.

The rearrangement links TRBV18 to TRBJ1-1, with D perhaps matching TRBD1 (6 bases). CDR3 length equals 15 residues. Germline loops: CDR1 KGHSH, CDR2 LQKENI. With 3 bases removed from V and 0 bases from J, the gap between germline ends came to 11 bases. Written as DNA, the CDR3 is TGTGCCAGCTCACCTCTGGACAGCCTGAACACTGAAGCTTTCTTT. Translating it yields CASSPLDSLNTEAFF.

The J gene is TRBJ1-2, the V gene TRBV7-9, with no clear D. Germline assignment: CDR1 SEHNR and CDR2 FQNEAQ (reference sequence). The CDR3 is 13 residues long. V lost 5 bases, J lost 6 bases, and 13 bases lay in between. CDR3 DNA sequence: TGTGCCAGCAGCCTGTACGGACTTAATGGCTACACCTTC. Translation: CASSLYGLNGYTF.

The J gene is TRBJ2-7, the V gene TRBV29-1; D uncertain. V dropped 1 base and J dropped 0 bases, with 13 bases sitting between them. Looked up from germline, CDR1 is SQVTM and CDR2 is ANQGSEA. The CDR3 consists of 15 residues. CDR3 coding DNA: TGCAGCGTTGAAGGTCCAGGTACGAGCTCCTACGAGCAGTACTTC. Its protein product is CSVEGPGTSSYEQYF.

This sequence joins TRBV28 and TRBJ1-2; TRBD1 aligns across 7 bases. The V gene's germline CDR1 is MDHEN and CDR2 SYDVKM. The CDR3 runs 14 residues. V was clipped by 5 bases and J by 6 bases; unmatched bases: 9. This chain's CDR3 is CASSGRTGINGYTF. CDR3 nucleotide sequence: TGTGCCAGCAGTGGAAGGACAGGAATCAATGGCTACACCTTC.

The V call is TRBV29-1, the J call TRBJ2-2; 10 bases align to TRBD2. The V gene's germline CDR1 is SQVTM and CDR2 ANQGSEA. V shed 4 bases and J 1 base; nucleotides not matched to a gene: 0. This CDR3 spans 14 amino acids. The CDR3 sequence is CSVGTSGNTGELFF. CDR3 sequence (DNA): TGCAGCGTTGGGACTAGCGGGAACACCGGGGAGCTGTTTTTT.

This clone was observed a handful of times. As DNA, the CDR3 is TGCAGCGTGTGCGTAGCGGGAGATTGCAATGAGCAGTTCTTC. Its protein product is CSVCVAGDCNEQFF. The rearrangement links TRBV29-1 to TRBJ2-1, with TRBD2 matching 9 bases. With V trimmed by 6 bases and J by 6 bases, 9 bases remained unmatched. Per the germline V gene, CDR1 is SQVTM and CDR2 is ANQGSEA. The CDR3 sequence is 14 residues long.

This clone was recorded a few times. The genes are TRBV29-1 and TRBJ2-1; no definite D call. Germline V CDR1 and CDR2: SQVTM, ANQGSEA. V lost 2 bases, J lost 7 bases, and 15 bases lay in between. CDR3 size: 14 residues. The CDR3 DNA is TGCAGCGTTGAACCACATCTTCTCGGGAATGAGCAGTTCTTC. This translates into CSVEPHLLGNEQFF.

As DNA, the CDR3 is TGTGCCAGCAGCTTAGATGGCGGCGGGAGTTTAACAGATACGCAGTATTTT. Amino acids: CASSLDGGGSLTDTQYF. The chain carries TRBV7-6 and TRBJ2-3; 7 nucleotides align to TRBD2. The germline gives CDR1 SGHVS, CDR2 FNYEAQ. J lost 3 bases, V lost 1 base, and 10 bases had no gene match. CDR3 size: 17 residues.

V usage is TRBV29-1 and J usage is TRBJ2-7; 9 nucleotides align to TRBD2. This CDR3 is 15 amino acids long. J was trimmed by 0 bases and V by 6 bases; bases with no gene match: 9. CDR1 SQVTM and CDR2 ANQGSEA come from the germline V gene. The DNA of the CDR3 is TGCAGCGTAACTTATAGCGGGAGCTACTCCTACGAGCAGTACTTC. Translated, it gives CSVTYSGSYSYEQYF.

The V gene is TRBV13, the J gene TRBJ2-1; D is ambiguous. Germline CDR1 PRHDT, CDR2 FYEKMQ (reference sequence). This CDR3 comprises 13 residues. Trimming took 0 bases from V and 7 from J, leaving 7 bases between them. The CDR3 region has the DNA TGTGCCAGCAGCTTAGGATACGGGAATGAGCAGTTCTTC. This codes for CASSLGYGNEQFF.

Written as DNA, the CDR3 is TGTGCCAGTAGGGCAGCGGCCTATGAAGCTTTCTTT. Its protein product is CASRAAAYEAFF. The chain joins TRBV19 to TRBJ1-1; D not certain. Germline CDR1 reads LNHDA; CDR2 reads SQIVND (reference sequence). This CDR3 is built from 12 residues. Trimming removed 6 bases at V and 7 bases at J, with 12 bases between.

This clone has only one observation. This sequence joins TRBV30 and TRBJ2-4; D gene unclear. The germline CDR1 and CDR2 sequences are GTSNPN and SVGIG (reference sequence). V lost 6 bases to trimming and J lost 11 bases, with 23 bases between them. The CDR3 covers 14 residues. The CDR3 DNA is TGTGCCTGCTCATCAGGTTCTTTAAACAGTTTTCAGTACTTC. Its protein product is CACSSGSLNSFQYF.

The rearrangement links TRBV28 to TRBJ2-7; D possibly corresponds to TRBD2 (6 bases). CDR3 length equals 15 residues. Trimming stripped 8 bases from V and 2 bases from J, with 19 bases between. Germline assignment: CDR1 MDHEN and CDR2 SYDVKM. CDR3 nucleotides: TGTGCCAGCCGCCCGGGGGATAGCGGCCCCTACGAGCAGTACTTC. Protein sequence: CASRPGDSGPYEQYF.

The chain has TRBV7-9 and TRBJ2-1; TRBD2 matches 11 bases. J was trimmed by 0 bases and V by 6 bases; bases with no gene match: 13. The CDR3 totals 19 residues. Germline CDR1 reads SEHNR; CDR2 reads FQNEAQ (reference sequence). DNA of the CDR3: TGTGCCAGCAGTTCCAGAAGGACTAGCGGGTTTCGCTCCTACAATGAGCAGTTCTTC. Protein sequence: CASSSRRTSGFRSYNEQFF.

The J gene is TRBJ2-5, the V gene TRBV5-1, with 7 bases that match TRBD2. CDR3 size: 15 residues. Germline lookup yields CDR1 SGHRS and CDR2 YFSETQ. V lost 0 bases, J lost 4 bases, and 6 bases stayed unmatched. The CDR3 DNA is TGCGCCAGCAGCTTGGGCGGGGGTGGCCTAGAGACCCAGTACTTC. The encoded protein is CASSLGGGGLETQYF.

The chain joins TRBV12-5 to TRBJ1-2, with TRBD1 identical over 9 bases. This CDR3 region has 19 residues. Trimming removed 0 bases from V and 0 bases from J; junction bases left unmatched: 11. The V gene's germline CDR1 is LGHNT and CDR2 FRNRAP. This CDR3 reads CASGLVHVGTGIPNYGYTF. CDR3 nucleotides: TGTGCTAGTGGTTTGGTACACGTCGGGACAGGGATTCCTAACTATGGCTACACCTTC.

CDR3 sequence: CASSMRQGATKTGELFF. CDR3 DNA: TGTGCCAGTAGTATGAGGCAGGGGGCCACCAAAACCGGGGAGCTGTTTTTT. This sequence joins TRBV19 and TRBJ2-2; TRBD1 matches 8 bases. Germline V gives CDR1 LNHDA, CDR2 SQIVND (reference sequence). Trimming cost V 3 bases and J 5 bases; bases outside gene matches: 11. The CDR3 length is 17 residues.

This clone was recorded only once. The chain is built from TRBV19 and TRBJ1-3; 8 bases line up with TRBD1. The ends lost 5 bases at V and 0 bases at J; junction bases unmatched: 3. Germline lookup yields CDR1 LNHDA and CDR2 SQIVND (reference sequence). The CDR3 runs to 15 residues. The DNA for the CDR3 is TGTGCCAGTAGTCGACAGGGGACCTCTGGAAACACCATATATTTT. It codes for CASSRQGTSGNTIYF.

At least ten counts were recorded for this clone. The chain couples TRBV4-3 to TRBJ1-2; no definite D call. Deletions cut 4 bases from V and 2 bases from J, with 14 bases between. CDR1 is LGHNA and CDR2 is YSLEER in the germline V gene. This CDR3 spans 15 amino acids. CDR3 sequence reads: CASSRSAGRNYGYTF. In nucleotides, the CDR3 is TGCGCCAGCAGCCGCTCCGCGGGCCGAAACTATGGCTACACCTTC.

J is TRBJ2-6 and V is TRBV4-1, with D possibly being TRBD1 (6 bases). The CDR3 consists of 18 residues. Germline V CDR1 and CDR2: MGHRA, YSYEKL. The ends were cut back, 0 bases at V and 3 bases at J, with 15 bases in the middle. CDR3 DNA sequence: TGCGCCAGCAGCCAAGACGTGCAGGGGTTAGGTGGGGCCAACGTCCTGACTTTC. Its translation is CASSQDVQGLGGANVLTF.

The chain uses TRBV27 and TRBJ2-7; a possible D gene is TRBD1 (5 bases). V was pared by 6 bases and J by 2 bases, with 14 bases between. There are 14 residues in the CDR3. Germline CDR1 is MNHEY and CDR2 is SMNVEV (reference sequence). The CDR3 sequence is CASSLRQPPYEQYF. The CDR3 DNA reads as TGTGCCAGCAGCCTTAGACAGCCACCCTACGAGCAGTACTTC.